This T cell receptor beta chain is drawn from a study of cytomegalovirus exposure and HLA in healthy donors. Whole-study findings and limits: TCR beta sequences numbering 15,000 to 20,000 were associated with HLA alleles at 0.05 false discovery rate in a later analysis.

In its sample, this clone was seen a few times. What it binds is unknown. The PCR used 60 Vbeta and 13 Jbeta primers. Sequenced by immunoSEQ multiplex PCR; TCRdb stores in-frame clones only, minus some. The sample includes 60,000 to 65,000 clones, approximately 82% of them seen just once. The CDR3 is made up of 14 amino acids. Trimming stripped 5 bases from V and 9 bases from J, with 14 bases between. Germline V gene lookup returns CDR1 KGHSH and CDR2 LQKENI. This chain joins TRBV18 and TRBJ1-6; D perhaps matches TRBD1 (5 bases). The source material was PBMCs. The receptor was derived from a middle-aged woman in good health and CMV-seropositive. The CDR3 coding sequence is TGTGCCAGCTCAAAGGGAGACGGGGGTTCACCCCTCCACTTT. This gives the protein CASSKGDGGSPLHF.